This TCR beta chain was observed in a study of blood T cell repertoires in COVID-19. Data came from immunoSEQ multiplex PCR; TCRdb stores just in-frame clones and leaves some out. The sample consists of approximately 50,000 clones, around 73% of them appearing once. V dropped 5 bases and J dropped 1; count of bases not matched to a gene: 5. Germline values: CDR1 SGHTA, CDR2 FQGTGA. The CDR3 loop spans 15 amino acids. Enrollees, about 18 to 95 years old, lived in 24 US areas. The receptor's source is a woman aged 45-65 years with acute COVID-19. The sample consisted of PBMCs or T cells enriched from blood (not recorded which). The gene calls are TRBV7-3 and TRBJ2-1; 7 bases are shared with TRBD2. CDR3 protein: CASSTNSGSYNEQFF. The CDR3 nucleotides read TGTGCCAGCAGCACCAATAGCGGGTCCTACAATGAGCAGTTCTTC. Filled out from reference TRBV7-3 and TRBJ2-1, the complete variable domain reads GAGVSQTPSNKVTEKGKYVELRCDPISGHTALYWYRQSLGQGPEFLIYFQGTGAADDSGLPNDRFFAVRPEGSVSTLKIQRTERGDSAVYLCASSTNSGSYNEQFFGPGTRLTVL.